Listed below are T cell receptor beta chains from one sample, sequenced in a study of Ad26.COV2.S vaccination and SARS-CoV-2 variants. Produced via immunoSEQ multiplex PCR; TCRdb's table is partial and in-frame only. Altogether 350,000 to 550,000 clones are present, roughly 87% being singletons, with the ten largest covering over 2.5%. The sequences come from peripheral blood, collected in a trial of Ad26.COV2.S vaccine versus placebo. The receptor source for this set is a person aged 18-65 years who received the Ad26.COV2.S COVID-19 vaccine or a placebo. CDR3s include the opening cysteine and the closing phenylalanine or tryptophan. A clone size is listed for some rows: how often the clone was seen (once, few, many), or a class if it is expanded.

J	size	V	CDR3
TRBJ1-1	few	TRBV15	CATSRDRGQPEAFF
TRBJ1-2	.	TRBV6-5	CASRPTGNYGYTF
TRBJ2-7	.	TRBV2	CASRVGAEQYF
TRBJ2-3	.	TRBV19	CASSKVEGGTDTDTQYF
TRBJ2-3	.	TRBV28	CASSSDSTDTQYF
TRBJ1-2	.	TRBV19	CASSIGQGSYYGYTF
TRBJ2-2	.	TRBV5-1	CASSLLNTGELFF
TRBJ2-7	.	TRBV7-8	CASTVRTGAKYEQYF
TRBJ1-2	.	TRBV28	CASSLSGYGYTF
TRBJ2-5	once	TRBV20-1	CSPLKETQYF
TRBJ2-7	.	TRBV7-2	CASSLYGQGAAEQYF
TRBJ2-1	.	TRBV7-2	CASTPGGGWYEQFF
TRBJ2-3	.	TRBV20-1	CSGGVGDTQYF
TRBJ2-2	.	TRBV6-2/TRBV6-3	CASSFSTSGRNTGELFF
TRBJ2-1	.	TRBV9	CASSVAARLFGNEQFF
TRBJ2-5	.	TRBV7-2	CASSSGHGLSQYF